Included here is one T cell receptor beta chain sequence, with context. The antigen remains undetermined. The source of the sample is a study of memory CD4+ T cells and cytomegalovirus serostatus. Study as a whole: Healthy Belgian adult donors included about nine CMV-positive and around 25 CMV-negative people. Points from the study as a whole: About two fifths of the roughly 150 known CMV-associated TCRbeta sequences appeared in CD4+ memory.

V trimming: 7 bases; J trimming: 2 bases; junction bases outside the gene matches: 9. This CDR3 contains 16 residues. Germline assignment: CDR1 MDHEN and CDR2 SYDVKM. Repertoires were generated with immunoSEQ multiplex PCR, while TCRdb's copy carries only in-frame clones and drops some. The sample carries approximately 44,000 clones, 76% recorded once. The sort gate was single viable CD3+CD4+CD8-CD45RO+ cells for memory CD4+ T cells. Sequencing used memory CD4+ T cells from blood. The chain employs TRBV28 and TRBJ2-1; 9 bases align to TRBD2. This TCR came from an adult in good health and CMV-seronegative. CDR3 amino acids: CASNLRGTSPYNEQFF. The CDR3 DNA is TGTGCCAGCAACCTCAGGGGGACTAGCCCCTACAATGAGCAGTTCTTC.